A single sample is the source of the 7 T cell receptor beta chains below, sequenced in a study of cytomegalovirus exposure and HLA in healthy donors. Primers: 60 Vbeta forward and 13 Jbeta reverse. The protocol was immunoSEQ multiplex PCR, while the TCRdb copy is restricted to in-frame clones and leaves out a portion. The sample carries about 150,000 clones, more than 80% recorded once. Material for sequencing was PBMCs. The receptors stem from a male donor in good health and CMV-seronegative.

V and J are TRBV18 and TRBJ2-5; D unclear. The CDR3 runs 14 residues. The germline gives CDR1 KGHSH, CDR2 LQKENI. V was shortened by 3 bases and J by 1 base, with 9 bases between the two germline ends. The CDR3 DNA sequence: TGTGCCAGCTCACCTCGGGTTCTCCAAGAGACCCAGTACTTC. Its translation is CASSPRVLQETQYF.

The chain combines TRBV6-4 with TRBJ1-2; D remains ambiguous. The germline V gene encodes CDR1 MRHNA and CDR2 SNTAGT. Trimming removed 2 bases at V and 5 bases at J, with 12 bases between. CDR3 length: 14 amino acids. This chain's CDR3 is CASSDNPLLYGYTF. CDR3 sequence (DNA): TGTGCCAGCAGTGACAACCCACTCCTGTATGGCTACACCTTC.

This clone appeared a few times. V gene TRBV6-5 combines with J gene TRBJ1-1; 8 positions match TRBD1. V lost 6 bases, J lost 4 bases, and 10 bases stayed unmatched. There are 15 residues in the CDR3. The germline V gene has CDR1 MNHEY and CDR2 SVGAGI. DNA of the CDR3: TGTGCCAGCAGACGACAGGGGTCTATCATCACTGAAGCTTTCTTT. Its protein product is CASRRQGSIITEAFF.

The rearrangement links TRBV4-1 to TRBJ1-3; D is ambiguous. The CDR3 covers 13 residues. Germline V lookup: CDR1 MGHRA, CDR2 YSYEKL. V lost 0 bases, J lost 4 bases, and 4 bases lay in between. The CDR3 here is CASSQDLGNTIYF. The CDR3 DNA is TGCGCCAGCAGCCAAGATCTAGGAAACACCATATATTTT.

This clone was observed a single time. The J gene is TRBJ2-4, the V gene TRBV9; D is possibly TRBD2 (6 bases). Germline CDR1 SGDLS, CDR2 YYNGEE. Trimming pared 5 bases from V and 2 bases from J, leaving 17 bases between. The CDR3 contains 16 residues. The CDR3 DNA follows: TGTGCCAGCAGTCTGGATGCGGGGATTTCCAAAAACATTCAGTACTTC. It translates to CASSLDAGISKNIQYF.

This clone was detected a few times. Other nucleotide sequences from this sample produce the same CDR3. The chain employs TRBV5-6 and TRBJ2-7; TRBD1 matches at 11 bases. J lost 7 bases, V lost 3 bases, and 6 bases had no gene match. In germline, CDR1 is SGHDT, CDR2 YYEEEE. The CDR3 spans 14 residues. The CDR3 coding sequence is TGTGCCAGCAGCTACGGACAGGGGGCGAGGGAGCAGTACTTC. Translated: CASSYGQGAREQYF.

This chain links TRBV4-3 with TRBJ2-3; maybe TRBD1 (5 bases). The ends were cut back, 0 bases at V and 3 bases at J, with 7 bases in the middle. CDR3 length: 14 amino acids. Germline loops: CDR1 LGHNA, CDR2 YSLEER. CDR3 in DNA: TGCGCCAGCAGCCAAGAGGGGCTTACAGATACGCAGTATTTT. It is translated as CASSQEGLTDTQYF.